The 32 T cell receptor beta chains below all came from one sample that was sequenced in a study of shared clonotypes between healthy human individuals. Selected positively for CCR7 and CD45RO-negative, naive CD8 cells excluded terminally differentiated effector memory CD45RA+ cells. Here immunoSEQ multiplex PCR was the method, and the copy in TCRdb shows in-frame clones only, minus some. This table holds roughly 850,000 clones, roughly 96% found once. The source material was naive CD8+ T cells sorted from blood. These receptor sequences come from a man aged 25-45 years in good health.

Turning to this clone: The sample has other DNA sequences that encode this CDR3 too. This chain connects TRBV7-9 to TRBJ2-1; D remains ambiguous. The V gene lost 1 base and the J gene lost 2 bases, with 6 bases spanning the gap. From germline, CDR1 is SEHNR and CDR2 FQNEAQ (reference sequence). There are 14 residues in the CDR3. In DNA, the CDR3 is TGTGCCAGCAGCTTAGACAGAACCTACAATGAGCAGTTCTTC. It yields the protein CASSLDRTYNEQFF.

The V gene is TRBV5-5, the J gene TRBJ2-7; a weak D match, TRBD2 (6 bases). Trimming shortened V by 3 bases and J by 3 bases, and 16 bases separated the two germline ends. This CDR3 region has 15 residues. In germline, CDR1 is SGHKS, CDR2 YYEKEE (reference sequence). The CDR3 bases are TGTGCCAGCAGCTCCCAGGGTCTGGGGGGCTACGAGCAGTACTTC. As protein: CASSSQGLGGYEQYF.

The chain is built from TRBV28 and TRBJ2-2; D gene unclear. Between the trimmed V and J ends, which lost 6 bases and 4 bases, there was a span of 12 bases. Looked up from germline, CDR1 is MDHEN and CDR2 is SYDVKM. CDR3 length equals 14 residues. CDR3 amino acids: CASSRPFGTGELFF. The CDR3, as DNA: TGTGCCAGCAGCCGGCCTTTTGGCACCGGGGAGCTGTTTTTT.

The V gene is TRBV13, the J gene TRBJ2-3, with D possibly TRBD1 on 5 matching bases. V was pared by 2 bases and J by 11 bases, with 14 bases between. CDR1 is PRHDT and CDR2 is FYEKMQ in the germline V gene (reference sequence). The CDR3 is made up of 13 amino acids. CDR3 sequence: CASSLWGHPKQYF. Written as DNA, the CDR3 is TGTGCCAGCAGCTTATGGGGCCACCCCAAGCAGTATTTT.

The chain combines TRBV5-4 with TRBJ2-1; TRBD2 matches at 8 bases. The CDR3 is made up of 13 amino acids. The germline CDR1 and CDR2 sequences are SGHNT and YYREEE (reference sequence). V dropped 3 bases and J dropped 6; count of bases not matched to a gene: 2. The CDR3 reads CASSSGLVNEQFF. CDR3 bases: TGTGCCAGCAGCTCGGGACTAGTCAATGAGCAGTTCTTC.

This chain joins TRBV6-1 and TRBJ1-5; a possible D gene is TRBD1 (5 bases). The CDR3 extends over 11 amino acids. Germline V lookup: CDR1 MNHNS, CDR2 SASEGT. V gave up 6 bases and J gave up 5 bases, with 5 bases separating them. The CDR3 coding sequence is TGTGCCAGCAGAGGGGATCAGCCCCAGCATTTT. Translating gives CASRGDQPQHF.

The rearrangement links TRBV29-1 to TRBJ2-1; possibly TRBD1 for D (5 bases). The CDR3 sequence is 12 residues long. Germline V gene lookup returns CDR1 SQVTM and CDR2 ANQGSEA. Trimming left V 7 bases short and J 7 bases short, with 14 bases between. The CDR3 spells CSGEHQGNEQFF. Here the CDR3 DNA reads TGCAGCGGAGAGCACCAGGGTAATGAGCAGTTCTTC.

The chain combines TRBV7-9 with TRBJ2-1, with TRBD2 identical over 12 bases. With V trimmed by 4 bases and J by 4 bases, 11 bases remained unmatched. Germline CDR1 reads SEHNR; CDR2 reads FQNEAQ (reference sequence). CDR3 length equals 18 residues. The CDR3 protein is CASSSSQGLAGGYNEQFF. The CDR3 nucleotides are TGTGCCAGCAGCTCTAGCCAGGGACTAGCGGGCGGGTACAATGAGCAGTTCTTC.

For the CDR3, the DNA is TGTGCCAGCAGCCCACCAGAGAAGCGGGGCACAGATACGCAGTATTTT. Amino acids: CASSPPEKRGTDTQYF. The chain uses TRBV13 and TRBJ2-3; TRBD2 might be the D (6 bases). The CDR3 runs to 16 residues. V was trimmed by 5 bases and J by 1 base, leaving 16 bases between them. CDR1 PRHDT and CDR2 FYEKMQ come from the germline V gene (reference sequence).

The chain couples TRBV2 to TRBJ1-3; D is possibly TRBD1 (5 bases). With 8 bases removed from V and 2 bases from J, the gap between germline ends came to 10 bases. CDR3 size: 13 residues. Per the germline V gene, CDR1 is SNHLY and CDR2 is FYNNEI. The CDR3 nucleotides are TGTGCCAGCCTGGGACGAACTGGAAACACCATATATTTT. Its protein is CASLGRTGNTIYF.

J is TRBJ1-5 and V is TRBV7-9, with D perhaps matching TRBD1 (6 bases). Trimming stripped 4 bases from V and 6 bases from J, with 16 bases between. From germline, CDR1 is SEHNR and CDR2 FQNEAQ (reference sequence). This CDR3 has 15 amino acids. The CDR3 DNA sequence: TGTGCCAGCAGCTCTTGGGGAGAACAGGGTCAGCCCCAGCATTTT. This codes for CASSSWGEQGQPQHF.

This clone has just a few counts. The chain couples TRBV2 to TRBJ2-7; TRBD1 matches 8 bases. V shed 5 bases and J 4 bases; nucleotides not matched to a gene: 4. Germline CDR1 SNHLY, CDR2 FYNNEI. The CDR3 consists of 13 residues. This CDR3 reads CASSRTGTYEQYF. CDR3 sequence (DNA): TGTGCCAGCAGTAGGACAGGGACTTACGAGCAGTACTTC.

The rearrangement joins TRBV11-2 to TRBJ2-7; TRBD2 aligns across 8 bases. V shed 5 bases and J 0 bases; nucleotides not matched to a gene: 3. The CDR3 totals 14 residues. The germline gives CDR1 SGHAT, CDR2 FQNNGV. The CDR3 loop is CASSELAASYEQYF. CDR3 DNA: TGTGCCAGCAGCGAACTAGCGGCCTCCTACGAGCAGTACTTC. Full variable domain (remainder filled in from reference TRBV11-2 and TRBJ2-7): EAGVAQSPRYKIIEKRQSVAFWCNPISGHATLYWYQQILGQGPKLLIQFQNNGVVDDSQLPKDRFSAERLKGVDSTLKIQPAKLEDSAVYLCASSELAASYEQYFGPGTRLTVT.

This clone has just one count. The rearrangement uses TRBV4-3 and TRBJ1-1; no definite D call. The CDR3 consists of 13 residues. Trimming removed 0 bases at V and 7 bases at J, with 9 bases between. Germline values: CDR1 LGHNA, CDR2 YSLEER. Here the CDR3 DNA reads TGCGCCAGCAGCCAAGATTTGGGGTATGAAGCTTTCTTT. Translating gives CASSQDLGYEAFF.

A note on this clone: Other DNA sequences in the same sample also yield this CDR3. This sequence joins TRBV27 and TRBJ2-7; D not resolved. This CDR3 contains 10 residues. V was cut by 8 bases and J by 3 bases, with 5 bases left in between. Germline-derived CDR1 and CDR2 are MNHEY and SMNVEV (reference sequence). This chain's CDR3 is CASGYYEQYF. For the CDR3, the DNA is TGTGCCAGCGGGTACTACGAGCAGTACTTC.

The chain's CDR3 is CASSLADLEETQYF. The CDR3 coding sequence is TGTGCCAGCAGCTTGGCCGATCTAGAAGAGACCCAGTACTTC. The chain is built from TRBV5-5 and TRBJ2-5, with D unclear. The CDR3 length is 14 residues. Looked up from germline, CDR1 is SGHKS and CDR2 is YYEKEE (reference sequence). Trimming left V 0 bases short and J 3 bases short, with 9 bases between.

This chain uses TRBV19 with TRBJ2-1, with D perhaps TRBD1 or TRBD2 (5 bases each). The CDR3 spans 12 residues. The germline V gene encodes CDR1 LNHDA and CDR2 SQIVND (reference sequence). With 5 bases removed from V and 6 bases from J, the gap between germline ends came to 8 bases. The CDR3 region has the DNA TGTGCCAGTAGTCTGGGACCCAATGAGCAGTTCTTC. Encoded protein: CASSLGPNEQFF.

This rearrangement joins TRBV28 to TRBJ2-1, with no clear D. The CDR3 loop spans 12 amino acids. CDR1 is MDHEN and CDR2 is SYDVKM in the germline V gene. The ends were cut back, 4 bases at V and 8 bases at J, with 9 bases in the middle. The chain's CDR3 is CASSSNVHEQFF. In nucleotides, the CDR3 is TGTGCCAGCAGTTCTAATGTCCATGAGCAGTTCTTC.

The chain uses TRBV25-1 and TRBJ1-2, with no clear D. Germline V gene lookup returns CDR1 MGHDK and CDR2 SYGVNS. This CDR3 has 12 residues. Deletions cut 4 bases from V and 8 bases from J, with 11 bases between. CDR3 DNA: TGTGCCAGCAGTGTAGGAGGGATCGGCTACACCTTC. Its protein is CASSVGGIGYTF.

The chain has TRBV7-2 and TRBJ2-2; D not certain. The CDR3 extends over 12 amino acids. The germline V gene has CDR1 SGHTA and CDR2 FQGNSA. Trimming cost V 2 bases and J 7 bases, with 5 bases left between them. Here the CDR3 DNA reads TGTGCCAGCAGCTTACAGGTCGGGGAGCTGTTTTTT. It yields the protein CASSLQVGELFF.

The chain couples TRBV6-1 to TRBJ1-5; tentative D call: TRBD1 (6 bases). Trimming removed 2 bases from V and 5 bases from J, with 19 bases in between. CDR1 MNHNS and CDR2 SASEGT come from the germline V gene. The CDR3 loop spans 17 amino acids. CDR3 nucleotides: TGTGCCAGCAGTGAAATAAGGACAGAAATGGGATATCAGCCCCAGCATTTT. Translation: CASSEIRTEMGYQPQHF.

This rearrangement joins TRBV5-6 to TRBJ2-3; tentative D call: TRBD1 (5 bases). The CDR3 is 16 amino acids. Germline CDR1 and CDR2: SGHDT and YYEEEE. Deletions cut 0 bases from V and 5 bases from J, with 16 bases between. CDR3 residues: CASSLVGDVPKDTQYF. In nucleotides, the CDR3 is TGTGCCAGCAGCTTGGTAGGGGATGTGCCCAAAGATACGCAGTATTTT. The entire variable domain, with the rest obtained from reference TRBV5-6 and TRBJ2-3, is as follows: DAGVTQSPTHLIKTRGQQVTLRCSPKSGHDTVSWYQQALGQGPQFIFQYYEEEERQRGNFPDRFSGHQFPNYSSELNVNALLLGDSALYLCASSLVGDVPKDTQYFGPGTRLTVL.

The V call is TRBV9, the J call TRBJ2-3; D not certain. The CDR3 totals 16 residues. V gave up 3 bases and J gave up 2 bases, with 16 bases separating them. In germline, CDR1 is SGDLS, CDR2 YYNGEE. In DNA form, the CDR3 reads TGTGCCAGCAGCGAACACGCCTCCCGAGTCACAGATACGCAGTATTTT. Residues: CASSEHASRVTDTQYF.

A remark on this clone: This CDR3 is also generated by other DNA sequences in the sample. This CDR3 is CASSYTDSYEQYF. Here the CDR3 DNA reads TGTGCCAGCAGTTATACAGACTCCTACGAGCAGTACTTC. The rearrangement links TRBV6-5 to TRBJ2-7; D remains ambiguous. Per germline, CDR1 MNHEY and CDR2 SVGAGI. This CDR3 is 13 amino acids long. V was pared by 3 bases and J by 0 bases, with 6 bases between.

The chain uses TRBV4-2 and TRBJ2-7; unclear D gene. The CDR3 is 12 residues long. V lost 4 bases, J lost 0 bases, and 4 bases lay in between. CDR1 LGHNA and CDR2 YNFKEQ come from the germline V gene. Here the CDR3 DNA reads TGTGCCAGCAGCCCCAACTCCTACGAGCAGTACTTC. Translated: CASSPNSYEQYF.

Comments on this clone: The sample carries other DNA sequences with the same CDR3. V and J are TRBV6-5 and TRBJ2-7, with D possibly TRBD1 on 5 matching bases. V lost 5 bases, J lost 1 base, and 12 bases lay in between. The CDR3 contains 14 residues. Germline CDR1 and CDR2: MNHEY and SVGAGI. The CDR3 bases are TGTGCCAGCAGTCGTCAGGGTGGGTCCTACGAGCAGTACTTC. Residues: CASSRQGGSYEQYF.

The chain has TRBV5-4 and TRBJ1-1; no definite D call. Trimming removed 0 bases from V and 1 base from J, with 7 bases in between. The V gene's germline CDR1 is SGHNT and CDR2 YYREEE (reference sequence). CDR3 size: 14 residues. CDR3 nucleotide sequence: TGTGCCAGCAGCTTGGGGAGACAGAACACTGAAGCTTTCTTT. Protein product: CASSLGRQNTEAFF.

The CDR3 DNA is TGTGCCAGCAGTGCAAACGAGCAGTACTTC. Its protein is CASSANEQYF. V usage is TRBV2 and J usage is TRBJ2-7; D is unclear. This CDR3 comprises 10 residues. The germline V and J ends were trimmed by 4 bases and 5 bases, with 3 bases remaining between them. Per germline, CDR1 SNHLY and CDR2 FYNNEI. Full variable domain (missing parts from reference TRBV2 and TRBJ2-7): EPEVTQTPSHQVTQMGQEVILRCVPISNHLYFYWYRQILGQKVEFLVSFYNNEISEKSEIFDDQFSVERPDGSNFTLKIRSTKLEDSAMYFCASSANEQYFGPGTRLTVT.

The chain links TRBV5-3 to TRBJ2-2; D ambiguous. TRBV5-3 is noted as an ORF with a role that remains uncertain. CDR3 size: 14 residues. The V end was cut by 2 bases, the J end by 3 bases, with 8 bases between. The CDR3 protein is CARSFTGDTGELFF. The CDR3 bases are TGTGCCAGAAGCTTTACGGGTGACACCGGGGAGCTGTTTTTT.

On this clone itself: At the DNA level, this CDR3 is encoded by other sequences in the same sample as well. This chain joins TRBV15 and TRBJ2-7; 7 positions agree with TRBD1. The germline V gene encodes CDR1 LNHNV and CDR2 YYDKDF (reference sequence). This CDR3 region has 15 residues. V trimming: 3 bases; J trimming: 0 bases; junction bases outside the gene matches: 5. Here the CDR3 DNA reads TGTGCCACCAGCAGGGACAGGTTGAGCTCCTACGAGCAGTACTTC. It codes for CATSRDRLSSYEQYF.

The DNA of the CDR3 is TGTGCCAGCAGCCCAGGACACCGGGAAAAACTGTTTTTT. Its protein product is CASSPGHREKLFF. This chain uses TRBV5-6 with TRBJ1-4; weak D call: TRBD1 (5 bases). This CDR3 region has 13 residues. Looked up from germline, CDR1 is SGHDT and CDR2 is YYEEEE. Trimming stripped 4 bases from V and 8 bases from J, with 12 bases between.

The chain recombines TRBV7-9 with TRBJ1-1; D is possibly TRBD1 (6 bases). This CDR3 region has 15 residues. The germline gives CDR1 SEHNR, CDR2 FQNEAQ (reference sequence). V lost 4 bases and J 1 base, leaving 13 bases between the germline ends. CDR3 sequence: CASSSGGGWNTEAFF. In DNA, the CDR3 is TGTGCCAGCAGCTCCGGAGGGGGGTGGAACACTGAAGCTTTCTTT.